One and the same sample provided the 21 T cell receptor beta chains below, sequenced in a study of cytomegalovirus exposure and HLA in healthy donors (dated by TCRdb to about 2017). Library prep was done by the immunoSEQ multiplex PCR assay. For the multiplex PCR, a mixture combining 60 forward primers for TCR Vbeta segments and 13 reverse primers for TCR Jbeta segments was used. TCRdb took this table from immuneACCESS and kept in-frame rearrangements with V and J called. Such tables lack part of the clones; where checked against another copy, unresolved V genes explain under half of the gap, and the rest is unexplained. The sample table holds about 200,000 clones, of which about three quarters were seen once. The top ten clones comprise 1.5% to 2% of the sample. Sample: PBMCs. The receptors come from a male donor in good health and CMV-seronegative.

The CDR3 sequence: CASSLTGQGIGLTGELFF. CDR3 sequence (DNA): TGCGCCAGCAGCCTAACGGGACAGGGGATTGGATTAACCGGGGAGCTGTTTTTT. The chain links TRBV5-1 to TRBJ2-2; 10 bases match TRBD1. The CDR3 consists of 18 residues. After removal of 4 bases from V and 5 bases from J, the junction contained 14 bases not matched to a gene. From germline, CDR1 is SGHRS and CDR2 YFSETQ. Looking up the rest from reference TRBV5-1 and TRBJ2-2 gives the full variable domain: KAGVTQTPRYLIKTRGQQVTLSCSPISGHRSVSWYQQTPGQGLQFLFEYFSETQRNKGNFPGRFSGRQFSNSRSEMNVSTLELGDSALYLCASSLTGQGIGLTGELFFGEGSRLTVL.

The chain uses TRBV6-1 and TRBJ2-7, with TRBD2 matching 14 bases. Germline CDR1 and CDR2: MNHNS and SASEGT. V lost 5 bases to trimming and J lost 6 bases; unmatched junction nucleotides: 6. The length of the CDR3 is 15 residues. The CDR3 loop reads CASSLGLAGGCEQYF. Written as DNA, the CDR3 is TGTGCCAGCAGTTTAGGACTAGCGGGGGGTTGCGAGCAGTACTTC.

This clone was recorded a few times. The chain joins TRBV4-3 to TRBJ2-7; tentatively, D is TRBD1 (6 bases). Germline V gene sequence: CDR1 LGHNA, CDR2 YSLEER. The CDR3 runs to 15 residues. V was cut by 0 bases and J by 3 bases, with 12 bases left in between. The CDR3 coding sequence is TGCGCCAGCAGCCAAGAGTTTACAGGGCTCTACGAGCAGTACTTC. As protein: CASSQEFTGLYEQYF.

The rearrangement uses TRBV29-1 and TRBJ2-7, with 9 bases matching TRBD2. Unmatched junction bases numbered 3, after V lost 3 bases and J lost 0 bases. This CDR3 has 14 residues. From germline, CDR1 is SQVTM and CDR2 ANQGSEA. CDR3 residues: CSVDTSGHSYEQYF. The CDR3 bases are TGCAGCGTTGATACTAGCGGGCACTCCTACGAGCAGTACTTC.

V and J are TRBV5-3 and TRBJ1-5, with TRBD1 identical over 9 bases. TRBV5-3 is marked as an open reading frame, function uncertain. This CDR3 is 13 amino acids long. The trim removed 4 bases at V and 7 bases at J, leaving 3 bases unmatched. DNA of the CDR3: TGTGCCAGAAGCACAGGGGGCAGACAGCCCCAGCATTTT. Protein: CARSTGGRQPQHF.

CDR3 nucleotides: TGTGCCACCAGCCCCGCCGGTTCCTTCTCCTACAATGAGCAGTTCTTC. Amino acid sequence: CATSPAGSFSYNEQFF. This chain links TRBV15 with TRBJ2-1; unclear D gene. Per the germline V gene, CDR1 is LNHNV and CDR2 is YYDKDF (reference sequence). V was trimmed by 5 bases and J by 0 bases, leaving 14 bases between them. This CDR3 has 16 residues.

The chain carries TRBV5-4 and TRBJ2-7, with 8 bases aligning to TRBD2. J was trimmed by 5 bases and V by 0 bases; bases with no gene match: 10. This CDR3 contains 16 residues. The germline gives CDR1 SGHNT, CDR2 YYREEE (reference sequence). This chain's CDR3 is CASSLAGRSGGHEQYF. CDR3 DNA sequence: TGTGCCAGCAGCTTGGCCGGCAGGTCGGGGGGGCACGAGCAGTACTTC.

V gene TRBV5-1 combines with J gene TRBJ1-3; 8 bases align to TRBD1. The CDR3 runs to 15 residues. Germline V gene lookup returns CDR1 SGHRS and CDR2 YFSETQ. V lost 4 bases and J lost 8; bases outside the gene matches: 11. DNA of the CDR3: TGCGCCAGCAGCGCGGACAGGGCGCCGGTGGACACCATATATTTT. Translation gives CASSADRAPVDTIYF.

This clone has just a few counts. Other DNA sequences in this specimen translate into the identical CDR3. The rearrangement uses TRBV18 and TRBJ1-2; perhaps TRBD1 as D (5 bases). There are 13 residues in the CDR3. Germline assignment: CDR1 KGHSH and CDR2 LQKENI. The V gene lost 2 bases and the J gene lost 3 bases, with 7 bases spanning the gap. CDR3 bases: TGTGCCAGCTCACCAGGAGGGGACTATGGCTACACCTTC. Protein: CASSPGGDYGYTF.

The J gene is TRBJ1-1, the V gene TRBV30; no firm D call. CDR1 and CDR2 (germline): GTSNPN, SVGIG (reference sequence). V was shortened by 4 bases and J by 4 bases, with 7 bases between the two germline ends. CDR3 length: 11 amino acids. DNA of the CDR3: TGTGCCTGGACTGTCGGCACTGAAGCTTTCTTT. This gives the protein CAWTVGTEAFF.

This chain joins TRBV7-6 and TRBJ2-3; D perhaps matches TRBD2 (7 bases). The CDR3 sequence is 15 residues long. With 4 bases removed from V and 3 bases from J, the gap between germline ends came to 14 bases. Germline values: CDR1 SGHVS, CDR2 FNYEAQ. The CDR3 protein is CASSYGGGQTDTQYF. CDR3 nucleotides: TGTGCCAGCAGCTATGGGGGGGGGCAGACAGATACGCAGTATTTT.

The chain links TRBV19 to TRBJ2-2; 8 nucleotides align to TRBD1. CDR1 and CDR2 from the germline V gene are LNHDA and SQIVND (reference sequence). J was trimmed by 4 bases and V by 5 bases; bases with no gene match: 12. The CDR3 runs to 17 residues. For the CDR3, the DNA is TGTGCCAGTAGTCCGTACCCAGGACAGGGACGCACCGGGGAGCTGTTTTTT. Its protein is CASSPYPGQGRTGELFF.

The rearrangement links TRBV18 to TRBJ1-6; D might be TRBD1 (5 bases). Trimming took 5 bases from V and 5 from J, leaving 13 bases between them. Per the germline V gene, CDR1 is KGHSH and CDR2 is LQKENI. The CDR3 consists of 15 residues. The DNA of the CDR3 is TGTGCCAGCTCATCGAAAGCAGGGAATAATTCACCCCTCCACTTT. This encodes CASSSKAGNNSPLHF.

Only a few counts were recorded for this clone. CDR3 amino acids: CASSLATGQGGNTIYF. The CDR3 nucleotides read TGTGCCAGCAGCTTAGCAACGGGACAGGGGGGAAACACCATATATTTT. V is TRBV7-9 and J is TRBJ1-3, with TRBD1 identical over 10 bases. The V gene end was trimmed by 0 bases and the J gene end by 4 bases; junction bases not matched to a gene: 3. The germline V gene has CDR1 SEHNR and CDR2 FQNEAQ (reference sequence). There are 16 residues in the CDR3.

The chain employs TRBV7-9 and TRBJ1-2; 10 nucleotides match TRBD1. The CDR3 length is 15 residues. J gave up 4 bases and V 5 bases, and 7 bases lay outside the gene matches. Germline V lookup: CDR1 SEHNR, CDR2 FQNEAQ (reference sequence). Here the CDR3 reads CASSKTGGGIYGYTF. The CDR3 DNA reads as TGTGCCAGCAGCAAGACAGGGGGCGGGATCTATGGCTACACCTTC.

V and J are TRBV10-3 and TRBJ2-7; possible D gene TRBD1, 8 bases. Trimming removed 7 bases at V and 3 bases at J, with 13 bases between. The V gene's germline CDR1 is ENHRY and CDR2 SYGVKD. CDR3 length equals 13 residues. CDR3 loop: CAITTGGGYEQYF. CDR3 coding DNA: TGTGCCATCACCACAGGGGGGGGCTACGAGCAGTACTTC.

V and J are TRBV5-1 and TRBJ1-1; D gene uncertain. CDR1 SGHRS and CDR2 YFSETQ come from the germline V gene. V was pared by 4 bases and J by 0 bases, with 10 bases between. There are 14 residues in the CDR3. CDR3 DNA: TGCGCCAGCAGCGATAGACTGGTGAACACTGAAGCTTTCTTT. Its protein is CASSDRLVNTEAFF.

CDR3 loop: CASSLGQIYEQYF. CDR3 nucleotide sequence: TGTGCCAGCTCACTGGGACAGATCTACGAGCAGTACTTC. The gene calls are TRBV18 and TRBJ2-5; 7 bases are shared with TRBD1. The DNA end is a closer match to TRBJ2-7, so the J assignment may be wrong. The CDR3 has 13 amino acids. Germline V gene lookup returns CDR1 KGHSH and CDR2 LQKENI.

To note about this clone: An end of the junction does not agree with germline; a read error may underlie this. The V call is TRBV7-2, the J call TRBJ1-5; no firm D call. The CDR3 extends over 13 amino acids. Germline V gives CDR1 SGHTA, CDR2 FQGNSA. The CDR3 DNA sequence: TGTGCCGGCAGCTTAGTGCTAAATCAGCCCCAGCATTTT. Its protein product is CAGSLVLNQPQHF.

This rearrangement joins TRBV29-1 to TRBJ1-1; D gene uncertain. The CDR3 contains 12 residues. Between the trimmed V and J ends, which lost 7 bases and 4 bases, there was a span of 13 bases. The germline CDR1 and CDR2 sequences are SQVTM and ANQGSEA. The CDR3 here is CSAQRESTEAFF. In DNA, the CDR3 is TGCAGCGCGCAGAGGGAGAGCACTGAAGCTTTCTTT.

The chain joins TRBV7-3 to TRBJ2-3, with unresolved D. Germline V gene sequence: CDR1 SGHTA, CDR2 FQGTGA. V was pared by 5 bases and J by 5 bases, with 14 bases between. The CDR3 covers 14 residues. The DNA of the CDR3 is TGTGCCAGCAGCCCCGAGGAGTATGAAGATACGCAGTATTTT. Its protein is CASSPEEYEDTQYF.